The 5 T cell receptor beta chains listed next were all sequenced from one sample in a study of shared clonotypes between healthy human individuals. Assay used: immunoSEQ multiplex PCR; TCRdb lists only in-frame clones, some missing. Among approximately 720,000 clones listed, 72% were seen once. The sample was memory CD4+ T cells sorted from blood. The sample's subset: CD45RA-negative fraction. The source of these receptors is a woman in her twenties or thirties in good health.

V and J are TRBV5-1 and TRBJ2-1; 12 bases line up with TRBD2. Germline loops: CDR1 SGHRS, CDR2 YFSETQ. The CDR3 covers 14 residues. V lost 4 bases, J lost 9 bases, and 5 bases stayed unmatched. The CDR3 is CASSVLAGGGEQFF. Written as DNA, the CDR3 is TGCGCCAGCAGCGTACTAGCGGGAGGCGGTGAGCAGTTCTTC.

V gene TRBV28 combines with J gene TRBJ1-2, with D possibly TRBD1 on 6 matching bases. Trimming cost V 6 bases and J 8 bases, with 19 bases left between them. The CDR3 loop spans 14 amino acids. Germline values: CDR1 MDHEN, CDR2 SYDVKM. This CDR3 is CASRKTGTLGGYTF. CDR3 nucleotides: TGTGCCAGCAGGAAAACAGGGACCCTAGGGGGCTACACCTTC.

The CDR3 loop is CASRATGFGNQPQHF. The CDR3 nucleotides are TGTGCCAGTAGAGCGACAGGGTTTGGAAATCAGCCCCAGCATTTT. V is TRBV19 and J is TRBJ1-5; 7 nucleotides agree with TRBD1. Germline V lookup: CDR1 LNHDA, CDR2 SQIVND (reference sequence). V lost 6 bases to trimming and J lost 4 bases; unmatched junction nucleotides: 9. The CDR3 loop spans 15 amino acids.

This rearrangement joins TRBV10-3 to TRBJ2-5; a possible D gene is TRBD2 (7 bases). The CDR3 contains 14 residues. Germline CDR1 reads ENHRY; CDR2 reads SYGVKD. Trimming took 5 bases from V and 3 from J, leaving 13 bases between them. CDR3 bases: TGTGCCATCAGTAGTACGGGGGGCAAAGAGACCCAGTACTTC. Its protein is CAISSTGGKETQYF.

The CDR3 nucleotides are TGTGCCAGCAGCTTAGCCGGTAGCGGAGGGAGTACGCAGTATTTT. Translating gives CASSLAGSGGSTQYF. The chain is built from TRBV7-9 and TRBJ2-3; tentatively, D is TRBD2 (6 bases). The CDR3 length is 15 residues. The V end lost 0 bases, the J end lost 8 bases, and 15 bases lay between the germline ends. Germline CDR1 reads SEHNR; CDR2 reads FQNEAQ (reference sequence).